This T cell receptor beta chain was profiled in a study of blood T cell repertoires in COVID-19. Study summary: Donors in the United States, Italy and Spain gave samples during acute or convalescent COVID-19. From T cells, B-cell-depleted T cells, or PBMCs came the material, which was cDNA or gDNA.

Germline values: CDR1 MNHEY, CDR2 SVGAGI. The CDR3 has 14 residues. The V gene lost 5 bases and the J gene lost 2 bases, with 7 bases spanning the gap. Sequencing used immunoSEQ multiplex PCR; TCRdb keeps in-frame clones, though not all of them. The sample shows 110,000 to 150,000 clones, 80% to 85% of them seen only once. The chain couples TRBV6-5 to TRBJ1-6, with TRBD1 as a possible D gene (5 bases). The clonotype was recovered from a man aged 40-49 years with acute COVID-19. Sequenced input: PBMCs or T cells enriched from blood (not recorded which). CDR3 loop: CASSPGTYNSPLHF. The CDR3 coding sequence is TGTGCCAGCAGTCCAGGGACCTATAATTCACCCCTCCACTTT.